The clone carrying this T cell receptor beta chain was counted between two and nine times. This entry is derived from a study of control samples from healthy donors and cancer patients. This CDR3 is built from 15 residues. The germline CDR1 and CDR2 sequences are MRHNA and SNTAGT. With 4 bases clipped from V and 6 bases from J, the junction kept 10 bases outside the gene matches. Sequenced by immunoSEQ multiplex PCR; TCRdb stores in-frame clones only, minus some. This sample carries around 76,000 clones, approximately 94% of them seen once, and the ten largest clones take roughly 6.2%. This chain joins TRBV6-4 and TRBJ1-1, with 8 bases matching TRBD1. The sequence was collected from a woman between 40 and 50 years old in good health. Sample: blood. The CDR3 loop is CASSVQPGQAAEAFF. Written as DNA, the CDR3 is TGTGCCAGCAGTGTTCAACCGGGACAGGCGGCTGAAGCTTTCTTT.